One and the same sample provided the 27 T cell receptor beta chains below, sequenced in a study of breast tumors, draining lymph nodes, adjacent tissues. Axillary draining lymph nodes of breast cancer patients supplied the node samples. MiXCR, run by TCRdb on the multiplex PCR reads, gives a single entry per CDR3 protein. The data contain about 270,000 distinct CDR3 sequences, 30% of them seen just once; the ten biggest clones take up over 0.95%. The source material was axillary lymph node tissue. These receptor sequences come from a female donor with breast cancer. Some clones in this sample may be carry-over from other donors' samples.

The table lists this clonotype with many counts. The genes are TRBV5-1 and TRBJ2-5, with a weak D call TRBD2 (6 bases). CDR1 and CDR2 from the germline V gene are SGHRS and YFSETQ. CDR3 length: 14 residues. V was shortened by 4 bases and J by 4 bases, with 14 bases between the two germline ends. The CDR3 spells CASSRDSGRETQYF. The DNA of the CDR3 is TGCGCCAGCAGCCGGGACTCCGGGAGAGAGACCCAGTACTTC.

This clonotype came up many times. The genes are TRBV24-1 and TRBJ2-3, with 8 nucleotides matching TRBD2. Germline V gives CDR1 KGHDR, CDR2 SFDVKD. The CDR3 length is 17 residues. J was trimmed by 2 bases and V by 1 base; bases with no gene match: 7. CDR3 DNA sequence: TGTGCCACCAGTGATTTAAGGCGGCGGGGGGACACAGATACGCAGTATTTT. This sequence encodes CATSDLRRRGDTDTQYF.

As regards this clonotype: Here the CDR3 omits its conserved ending phenylalanine or tryptophan, so a read error is the likely source. The chain links TRBV4-3 to TRBJ1-6; D is unclear. Trimming left V 1 base short and J 2 bases short, with 12 bases between. The CDR3 loop spans 17 amino acids. Germline CDR1 reads LGHNA; CDR2 reads YSLEER. The CDR3 here is CASSQGSDRTYNSPLHL. As DNA, the CDR3 is TGCGCCAGCAGCCAAGGGAGTGATAGGACCTATAATTCACCCCTCCACCTT.

With respect to this clonotype: Being one base from a much bigger clone, this may be a read error. The chain joins TRBV6-4 to TRBJ2-1; D gene uncertain. Looked up from germline, CDR1 is MRHNA and CDR2 is SNTAGT. V lost 5 bases to trimming and J lost 9 bases, with 8 bases between them. The CDR3 runs 11 residues. CDR3 nucleotides: TGTGCCAGCAGTCAGAACAGTGAGCAGTTCTTC. This gives the protein CASSQNSEQFF.

The chain uses TRBV18 and TRBJ1-1, with D possibly being TRBD1 (6 bases). The germline V and J ends were trimmed by 4 bases and 8 bases, with 14 bases remaining between them. CDR1 KGHSH and CDR2 LQKENI come from the germline V gene. The CDR3 has 13 amino acids. Here the CDR3 DNA reads TGTGCCAGCTCACAGAGTGAAGGGGGAGAAGCTTTCTTT. Its translation is CASSQSEGGEAFF.

This clonotype showed up just a few times. Since a much larger clone is just one base distant, this may be a read error. V gene TRBV7-8 combines with J gene TRBJ2-3; D call uncertain. The better agreement between TRBJ1-5 and the DNA end casts doubt on the J call. Germline loops: CDR1 SGHVS, CDR2 FQNEAQ. The CDR3 totals 15 residues. CDR3 DNA sequence: TGTGCCAGCAGCCCACTGCACGGAGCGGCAGATACGCAGCATTTT. Its translation: CASSPLHGAADTQHF.

Notes on this clonotype: The junction differs from germline at one of its ends, possibly a read error. J is TRBJ2-1 and V is TRBV7-8, with TRBD2 matching over 11 bases. This CDR3 region has 15 residues. The germline V gene encodes CDR1 SGHVS and CDR2 FQNEAQ. CDR3 amino acids: CASSSIAGGLNEQLF. Written as DNA, the CDR3 is TGTGCCAGCAGCTCTATAGCGGGAGGGCTCAATGAGCAGCTCTTC.

The V gene is TRBV20-1, the J gene TRBJ2-4; TRBD1 aligns across 9 bases. With V trimmed by 6 bases and J by 6 bases, 3 bases remained unmatched. The CDR3 contains 12 residues. Germline lookup yields CDR1 DFQATT and CDR2 SNEGSKA (reference sequence). The CDR3, as DNA: TGCAGTGCCTCGGACAGGGGAAACATTCAGTACTTC. Encoded protein: CSASDRGNIQYF.

In the case of this clonotype: Since a much larger clone is just one base distant, this may be a read error. The chain uses TRBV20-1 and TRBJ2-1, with D perhaps TRBD1 or TRBD2 (5 bases each). Germline CDR1 is DFQATT and CDR2 is SNEGSKA (reference sequence). CDR3 length equals 11 residues. V was shortened by 7 bases and J by 5 bases, with 9 bases between the two germline ends. The CDR3 sequence is CSGGSNNEQFF. CDR3 in DNA: TGCAGTGGGGGGTCTAACAATGAGCAGTTCTTC.

This clonotype showed up many times. The chain uses TRBV19 and TRBJ2-7; TRBD2 aligns across 12 bases. The germline CDR1 and CDR2 sequences are LNHDA and SQIVND (reference sequence). The CDR3 has 15 amino acids. With 4 bases clipped from V and 3 bases from J, the junction kept 4 bases outside the gene matches. CDR3 coding DNA: TGTGCCAGTAGTAGGGGACTAGCGGGCGACTACGAGCAGTACTTC. Amino acids: CASSRGLAGDYEQYF.

The chain is built from TRBV13 and TRBJ1-5; D may be TRBD1 (5 bases). The germline V gene has CDR1 PRHDT and CDR2 FYEKMQ (reference sequence). Trimming removed 2 bases from V and 1 base from J, with 9 bases in between. The CDR3 runs 15 residues. The CDR3, as DNA: TGTGCCAGCAGCTTAAGGCAGGGAAGCAATCAGCCCCAGCATTTT. This translates into CASSLRQGSNQPQHF.

This clonotype was seen repeatedly, ten times or more. The genes are TRBV19 and TRBJ2-1; 8 bases align to TRBD1. The CDR3 spans 14 residues. J gave up 6 bases and V 6 bases, and 7 bases lay outside the gene matches. Germline V gives CDR1 LNHDA, CDR2 SQIVND (reference sequence). CDR3: CASSRDRRVNEQFF. CDR3 DNA sequence: TGTGCCAGTAGCCGGGACAGGCGAGTCAATGAGCAGTTCTTC.

The CDR3 DNA reads TGTGCCAGCTCACCAAAGGGGAACTACAATGAAAAACTGTTTTTT. Translating gives CASSPKGNYNEKLFF. This rearrangement joins TRBV18 to TRBJ1-4; TRBD1 might be the D (5 bases). Trimming pared 2 bases from V and 5 bases from J, leaving 12 bases between. The CDR3 consists of 15 residues. Germline CDR1 is KGHSH and CDR2 is LQKENI. Full variable domain (rest looked up from reference TRBV18 and TRBJ1-4): NAGVMQNPRHLVRRRGQEARLRCSPMKGHSHVYWYRQLPEEGLKFMVYLQKENIIDESGMPKERFSAEFPKEGPSILRIQQVVRGDSAAYFCASSPKGNYNEKLFFGSGTQLSVL.

This clonotype was observed a handful of times. It may be a read error: a sequence one base away is much more abundant. The chain links TRBV7-9 to TRBJ2-3; D gene uncertain. The end of the DNA fits TRBJ1-5 better, so the J call may be wrong. CDR1 SEHNR and CDR2 FQNEAQ come from the germline V gene (reference sequence). The CDR3 has 15 amino acids. The CDR3 is CASSPGRERTDTQHF. For the CDR3, the DNA is TGTGCCAGCAGCCCAGGCCGCGAACGCACAGATACGCAGCATTTT.

At least ten counts were recorded for this clonotype. The rearrangement uses TRBV6-6 and TRBJ2-1; 10 nucleotides align to TRBD2. Trimming cost V 6 bases and J 4 bases; bases outside gene matches: 9. This CDR3 spans 16 amino acids. CDR1 MNHNY and CDR2 SVGAGI come from the germline V gene (reference sequence). The CDR3 loop is CASSQKGLAPYNEQFF. The DNA of the CDR3 is TGTGCCAGCAGCCAAAAGGGACTAGCGCCTTACAATGAGCAGTTCTTC.

This clonotype turned up a few times. It may be a read error: a sequence one base away is much more abundant. V gene TRBV20-1 combines with J gene TRBJ1-3; a possible D gene is TRBD1 (5 bases). Germline V CDR1 and CDR2: DFQATT, SNEGSKA (reference sequence). The CDR3 runs 15 residues. The CDR3 reads CSARGDSSSANTIYF. CDR3 coding DNA: TGCAGTGCTAGAGGAGACAGTTCCTCTGCAAACACCATATATTTT.

This clonotype was picked up one time. The V call is TRBV6-1, the J call TRBJ2-7; TRBD2 is a possible D gene (5 bases). This CDR3 spans 14 amino acids. Trimming pared 0 bases from V and 3 bases from J, leaving 9 bases between. Germline-derived CDR1 and CDR2 are MNHNS and SASEGT. The CDR3 DNA follows: TGTGCCAGCAGTGAAGCGGCACGGGGCTACGAGCAGTACTTC. Its translation is CASSEAARGYEQYF.

Turning to this clonotype: A junction end diverges from the germline sequence, so it may reflect a read error. The chain has TRBV3-1 and TRBJ2-1, with D possibly TRBD1 on 5 matching bases. Per germline, CDR1 LGHDT and CDR2 YNNKEL (reference sequence). The CDR3 runs to 15 residues. The CDR3 DNA reads TGTGCCAGCAGCAATCGACAGCTGAACTACAATGAGCGGTTCTTC. Translated, it gives CASSNRQLNYNERFF.

This clonotype was seen a single time. This may stem from a read error, because a much larger clone lies one nucleotide away. This chain connects TRBV5-4 to TRBJ1-2; maybe TRBD1 (5 bases). The germline gives CDR1 SGHNT, CDR2 YYREEE (reference sequence). V was cut by 3 bases and J by 8 bases, with 17 bases left in between. The CDR3 consists of 14 residues. The chain's CDR3 is CASSSIPGTRGYTF. In DNA form, the CDR3 reads TGTGCCAGCAGCTCCATTCCAGGGACCAGAGGCTACACCTTC.

Many counts were recorded for this clonotype. The chain has TRBV5-6 and TRBJ2-2; possible D gene TRBD2, 6 bases. Trimming left V 0 bases short and J 2 bases short, with 8 bases between. The germline gives CDR1 SGHDT, CDR2 YYEEEE. CDR3 size: 15 residues. CDR3 sequence: CASSLAGANTGELFF. CDR3 sequence (DNA): TGTGCCAGCAGCTTGGCGGGAGCCAACACCGGGGAGCTGTTTTTT.

A word on this clonotype: A read error may be the cause here, since a much bigger clone is one base away. The V call is TRBV10-1, the J call TRBJ2-2; tentatively, D is TRBD1 (6 bases). CDR1 is WNHNN, CDR2 SYGVQD, per germline (reference sequence). CDR3 length equals 12 residues. DNA of the CDR3: TGTGCCAGCAGGATGGACAGCGGGGAGCTGTTTTTT. Translation gives CASRMDSGELFF.

In its sample, this clonotype was seen a few times. This chain links TRBV9 with TRBJ2-2, with D possibly TRBD1 on 6 matching bases. The DNA end lines up better with TRBJ1-1; the J call may be wrong. In germline, CDR1 is SGDLS, CDR2 YYNGEE. This CDR3 spans 14 amino acids. CDR3 coding DNA: TGTGCCAGCAGCGTAGCCCCAGGACAGTTTGAAGCTTTCTTT. This encodes CASSVAPGQFEAFF.

In this sample, this clonotype turned up many times. J is TRBJ2-1 and V is TRBV7-8; 11 bases align to TRBD2. This CDR3 has 17 amino acids. The V and J ends lost 0 bases and 8 bases, in that order; junction bases with no gene match: 9. The germline V gene encodes CDR1 SGHVS and CDR2 FQNEAQ. The CDR3 nucleotides read TGTGCCAGCAGCTTAGCCCGGGCTAGCGGGAGGATCTATGAGCAGTTCTTC. The encoded protein is CASSLARASGRIYEQFF.

This clonotype came up many times. The gene calls are TRBV7-6 and TRBJ2-7, with TRBD2 matching over 9 bases. This CDR3 region has 15 residues. Germline CDR1 is SGHVS and CDR2 is FNYEAQ. V lost 1 base, J lost 7 bases, and 8 bases stayed unmatched. The CDR3 loop reads CASSLGGGRAEEQYF. In DNA, the CDR3 is TGTGCCAGCAGCTTAGGGGGCGGGAGGGCTGAGGAGCAGTACTTC. The variable domain in full, with the rest retrieved from reference TRBV7-6 and TRBJ2-7, is GAGVSQSPRYKVTKRGQDVALRCDPISGHVSLYWYRQALGQGPEFLTYFNYEAQQDKSGLPNDRFSAERPEGSISTLTIQRTEQRDSAMYRCASSLGGGRAEEQYFGPGTRLTVT.

This clonotype showed up many times. The rearrangement joins TRBV12-3 or TRBV12-4 to TRBJ2-1; unclear D gene. Trimming pared 6 bases from V and 12 bases from J, leaving 24 bases between. This CDR3 has 15 amino acids. CDR3 region: CASSLGDLRLGPQFF. Here the CDR3 DNA reads TGTGCCAGCAGCCTTGGTGACCTAAGGCTAGGACCGCAGTTCTTC.

This clonotype was counted ten times or more. The chain uses TRBV20-1 and TRBJ1-4; the D gene is possibly TRBD1 (6 bases). Germline-derived CDR1 and CDR2 are DFQATT and SNEGSKA (reference sequence). The V gene lost 0 bases and the J gene lost 10 bases, with 18 bases spanning the gap. The CDR3 totals 15 residues. The CDR3 sequence is CSARDTVTKQGKLFF. CDR3 bases: TGCAGTGCTAGAGATACCGTAACTAAACAGGGAAAACTGTTTTTT.

This sequence joins TRBV12-3 or TRBV12-4 and TRBJ1-2; D is undetermined. Trimming removed 6 bases from V and 2 bases from J, with 10 bases in between. This CDR3 comprises 13 residues. The CDR3 DNA reads as TGTGCCAGCAGCAACGGGGAGAACTATGGCTACACCTTC. Protein product: CASSNGENYGYTF.